These T cell receptor beta chains were read from a single sample in a study of blood T cells in healthy people across ages. In TCRdb, the 5' RACE reads were re-called with MiXCR into one record per CDR3 protein. Of about a million distinct CDR3 sequences in the sample, roughly 50% were seen once. Sequencing was done on a sample of blood. Receptors originate from a woman aged 55-75 years in good health. The CDR3 runs from the conserved cysteine through the conserved F or W. Each record gives: D gene, J gene, clone size, V gene, CDR3 DNA, CDR3 protein. The D gene is left open where the match is weak. Clone size is given for some rows only: seen once, a few or many times, or a class if the clone is expanded.

d_call: .
j_call: TRBJ2-5
clone_size: .
v_call: TRBV21-1
cdr3_nt: TGTGCCAGCAGCAAACTCTCGTGTTCCTCTGAGACCCAGTACTTC
cdr3_aa: CASSKLSCSSETQYF

d_call: .
j_call: TRBJ2-7
clone_size: .
v_call: TRBV28
cdr3_nt: TGTGCCAGCAGAGGGTACAGGAAGGCCTACGAGCAGTACTTC
cdr3_aa: CASRGYRKAYEQYF

d_call: TRBD2
j_call: TRBJ2-5
clone_size: few
v_call: TRBV7-7
cdr3_nt: TGTGCCAGCAGCTTAAAGCGGGAGGGCCTGGAGACCCAGTACTTC
cdr3_aa: CASSLKREGLETQYF

d_call: .
j_call: TRBJ1-1
clone_size: .
v_call: TRBV27
cdr3_nt: TGTGCCAGCAGTTCCGACACCGCACCAGCTAACACTGAAGCTTTCTTT
cdr3_aa: CASSSDTAPANTEAFF

d_call: TRBD2
j_call: TRBJ2-1
clone_size: few
v_call: TRBV12-3/TRBV12-4
cdr3_nt: TGTGCCAGCCAACTAGCGGGAGTCGCTGAGCAGTTCTTC
cdr3_aa: CASQLAGVAEQFF

d_call: .
j_call: TRBJ1-2
clone_size: .
v_call: TRBV25-1
cdr3_nt: TGTGCCAGCAGTGAAACCCGGGAAGGCTACACCTTC
cdr3_aa: CASSETREGYTF

d_call: .
j_call: TRBJ2-3
clone_size: .
v_call: TRBV28
cdr3_nt: TGTGCCAGCAGTTTCGTTAGCACAGATACGCGGTATTTT
cdr3_aa: CASSFVSTDTRYF

d_call: TRBD1
j_call: TRBJ2-7
clone_size: .
v_call: TRBV6-2/TRBV6-3
cdr3_nt: TGTGCCAGCAGAAAGACGACAGGGGCCCCCTACGAGCAGTACTTC
cdr3_aa: CASRKTTGAPYEQYF

d_call: .
j_call: TRBJ2-1
clone_size: once
v_call: TRBV6-6
cdr3_nt: TGTGCCAGCAGTTGGGGCGGGACGGGGTACAATGAGCAGTTCTTC
cdr3_aa: CASSWGGTGYNEQFF

d_call: TRBD1
j_call: TRBJ2-7
clone_size: few
v_call: TRBV4-1
cdr3_nt: TGCGCCAGCAGCCTTAGCCCCGGGGACAGGGTGTACTTC
cdr3_aa: CASSLSPGDRVYF